This TCR beta chain was profiled in a study of glioma-infiltrating T cells after dendritic cell vaccination. Overall study: Three intradermal dendritic cell vaccine injections were given every two weeks.

The immunoSEQ assay amplified TCRB CDR3 from up to roughly 2 ug DNA. The primer mix had 60 V beta and 13 J beta primers. Clones were read by immunoSEQ multiplex PCR, and TCRdb kept only the in-frame ones, dropping some. The sample has approximately 64,000 clones; around four fifths are singletons. V lost 0 bases and J 2 bases, leaving 14 bases between the germline ends. The CDR3 is 15 residues long. The germline V gene has CDR1 SQVTM and CDR2 ANQGSEA. This specimen consisted of blood, obtained before dendritic cell vaccination. This sequence was found in a human donor with glioblastoma. The chain combines TRBV29-1 with TRBJ2-7; maybe TRBD2 (7 bases). The CDR3 bases are TGCAGCGTTGAAGATCGGCGGGGGCAACCCTACGAGCAGTACTTC. It yields the protein CSVEDRRGQPYEQYF.